This is a list of T cell receptor beta chains from one sample in a study of blood T cell repertoires in COVID-19. TCRdb keeps only in-frame clones here, not all; method: immunoSEQ multiplex PCR. The repertoire consists of approximately 500,000 clones, with approximately 88% occurring once and the leading ten covering around 1.9%. The sample comprised PBMCs or T cells enriched from blood (not recorded which). All receptors come from a woman aged 40 to 55 who had recovered from COVID-19. Both conserved end residues are part of each CDR3. The order of the fields is V gene, clone size, J gene, D gene, CDR3 length, CDR3 DNA, CDR3 protein. A D gene is named only where the DNA matches it firmly. Clone size is not always given. Where it is, it says once, few, many or a class for expanded clones.

TRBV9	NA	TRBJ2-1	TRBD2	18	TGTGCCAGCAGCGTAGCCGGACTAGCGGGAGGGTTCTATAATGAGCAGTTCTTC	CASSVAGLAGGFYNEQFF
TRBV2	NA	TRBJ1-4	NA	15	TGTGCCAGCCGGCGGGACGTTGCAACTAATGAAAAACTGTTTTTT	CASRRDVATNEKLFF
TRBV19	NA	TRBJ1-2	NA	13	TGTGCCAGTAGTGTACAATCTAACTATGGCTACACCTTC	CASSVQSNYGYTF
TRBV10-1	NA	TRBJ2-3	NA	15	TGCGCCAGCAGTGGCGGGGGCGAGGGCACAGATACGCAGTATTTT	CASSGGGEGTDTQYF
TRBV4-1	NA	TRBJ1-2	NA	12	TGCGCCACCAGCCGACAGGACTATGGCTACACCTTC	CATSRQDYGYTF
TRBV7-9	NA	TRBJ2-3	TRBD2	14	TGTGCCAGCAGCTTCTTGGTAGCGGGGAATACGCAGTATTTT	CASSFLVAGNTQYF
TRBV7-6	NA	TRBJ2-1	TRBD2	17	TGTGCCAGCAGCCCAGGGGCGGGAGGGCCCTCCTACAATGAGCAGTTCTTC	CASSPGAGGPSYNEQFF
TRBV27	NA	TRBJ2-2	TRBD2	16	TGTGCCAGCAGTTCCCACGGACTAGCCGGGACCGGGGAGCTGTTTTTT	CASSSHGLAGTGELFF
TRBV29-1	NA	TRBJ2-7	TRBD2	12	TGCAGCGCCTCCCTAGCGGGGGTCGAGCAGTACTTC	CSASLAGVEQYF
TRBV4-1	NA	TRBJ1-2	TRBD1	17	TGCGCCAGCAGCCAAGTAGTCGCGAGACAGGGGGCGCAAGGCTACACCTTC	CASSQVVARQGAQGYTF
TRBV25-1	NA	TRBJ2-1	TRBD2	14	TGTGCCAGCAGCGTGACCTATAGCGGGTATGAGCAGTTCTTC	CASSVTYSGYEQFF
TRBV6-1	NA	TRBJ2-5	TRBD1	15	TGTGCCAGCAGTGAGGGGACAGCCCTCCAAGAGACCCAGTACTTC	CASSEGTALQETQYF
TRBV10-3	NA	TRBJ2-4	TRBD1	15	TGTGCCATCAGTGAGTCGACAGGGGGCAAAAACATTCAGTACTTC	CAISESTGGKNIQYF
TRBV7-6	NA	TRBJ1-1	NA	15	TGTGCCAGCAGCTTATCCGGGGGGTTCGACACTGAAGCTTTCTTT	CASSLSGGFDTEAFF
TRBV6-2/TRBV6-3	NA	TRBJ2-1	NA	16	TGTGCCAGCAGTTACTCGATGGGCGGCGGGATCGATGAGCAGTTCTTC	CASSYSMGGGIDEQFF
TRBV5-1	NA	TRBJ2-3	TRBD2	15	TGCGCCAGCAGCTTGGCGGGAGGGCCGACAGATACGCAGTATTTT	CASSLAGGPTDTQYF
TRBV14	NA	TRBJ2-1	NA	13	TGTGCCAGCAGCGGGAGAATCCGGAATGAGCAGTTCTTC	CASSGRIRNEQFF
TRBV6-4	NA	TRBJ2-3	TRBD1	14	TGTGCCAGCAGGCCGGGCAGGGGGACCGATACGCAGTATTTT	CASRPGRGTDTQYF
TRBV4-3	NA	TRBJ1-6	TRBD1	16	TGCGCCAGCAGCCCCGATCCAGGGGGTCATAATTCACCCCTCCACTTT	CASSPDPGGHNSPLHF
TRBV6-5	NA	TRBJ2-3	NA	15	TGTGCCAGCACTACAACAGGTTCCGGTCGGGATACGCAGTATTTT	CASTTTGSGRDTQYF
TRBV18	NA	TRBJ1-1	TRBD1	13	TGTGCCAGCTCAGGACAGGCTAACACTGAAGCTTTCTTT	CASSGQANTEAFF
TRBV4-3	NA	TRBJ2-3	NA	16	TGCGCCAGCAGCCAGCTAGCGCACGCTAGCACAGATACGCAGTATTTT	CASSQLAHASTDTQYF
TRBV6-5	NA	TRBJ2-5	TRBD2	16	TGTGCCAGCAGTTTCCGACTAGCGGGACGCCAAGAGACCCAGTACTTC	CASSFRLAGRQETQYF
TRBV19	NA	TRBJ2-3	TRBD2	16	TGTGCCAGTAGTAGCCGAGGACTAGCGGCTTCAGATACGCAGTATTTT	CASSSRGLAASDTQYF
TRBV6-2/TRBV6-3	NA	TRBJ2-1	TRBD2	17	TGTGCCAGCAGCCCAAAAACCACTAGCGGGAGGGCCAATGAGCAGTTCTTC	CASSPKTTSGRANEQFF
TRBV27	few	TRBJ2-2	TRBD2	15	TGTGCCAGCAGTTTTGGCGGGAGGGGAACCGGGGAGCTGTTTTTT	CASSFGGRGTGELFF
TRBV4-3	NA	TRBJ2-1	TRBD2	16	TGCGCCAGCAGCCAAGATGCGCGGGGGGCCTACAATGAGCAGTTCTTC	CASSQDARGAYNEQFF